A selection of T cell receptor beta chains follows, all from one sample in a study of shared clonotypes between healthy human individuals. Generated by immunoSEQ multiplex PCR, the TCRdb table keeps only in-frame clones and is missing some. The sample lists 2.5 million or so clones, more than 90% seen once, with 0.13% to 0.15% in the top ten. Sequencing used naive CD4+ T cells sorted from blood. The receptor source for this set is a man between 18 and 29 years old in good health. CDR3s include the opening cysteine and the closing phenylalanine or tryptophan. The order of the fields is J gene, D gene, V gene, clone size, CDR3 length, CDR3 DNA, CDR3 protein. A D gene is named only where the DNA matches it firmly. Expanded clones get a size class; other rows say once, few or many, or leave the size out.

J: TRBJ1-6
D: .
V: TRBV6-1
size: .
length: 14
DNA: TGTGCCAGCAGTGTACGAGAACGAGATTCACCCCTCCACTTT
CDR3: CASSVRERDSPLHF

J: TRBJ2-3
D: TRBD2
V: TRBV15
size: once
length: 18
DNA: TGTGCCACCCTTTTGGCTAGCGGGAGGGTTGGGATCACAGATACGCAGTATTTT
CDR3: CATLLASGRVGITDTQYF

J: TRBJ2-1
D: .
V: TRBV27
size: .
length: 14
DNA: TGTGCCAGCAGTATTAGCGGCCCCTACAATGAGCAGTTCTTC
CDR3: CASSISGPYNEQFF

J: TRBJ2-7
D: TRBD2
V: TRBV30
size: .
length: 18
DNA: TGTGCCTGGAGTCCTCGGACTAGCGGAATAATTGGTTCCTACGAGCAGTACTTC
CDR3: CAWSPRTSGIIGSYEQYF

J: TRBJ2-7
D: .
V: TRBV5-1
size: .
length: 14
DNA: TGCGCCAGTGGTCCGGGGGCGAGCGTCTACGAGCAGTACTTC
CDR3: CASGPGASVYEQYF

J: TRBJ2-1
D: .
V: TRBV28
size: once
length: 16
DNA: TGTGCCAGCAGTCTATCAACAGGGGGGGCCTACAATGAGCAGTTCTTC
CDR3: CASSLSTGGAYNEQFF

J: TRBJ2-6
D: .
V: TRBV9
size: .
length: 14
DNA: TGTGCCAGCAGCGTGGAAGGGGGGGCCAACGTCCTGACTTTC
CDR3: CASSVEGGANVLTF

J: TRBJ2-3
D: .
V: TRBV5-1
size: .
length: 18
DNA: TGCGCCAGCAGCTTGGTAGGACGGCTTCGAAATAGCGCAGATACGCAGTATTTT
CDR3: CASSLVGRLRNSADTQYF

J: TRBJ1-1
D: TRBD1
V: TRBV7-9
size: .
length: 15
DNA: TGTGCCAGCAACCCGACAGGGGGCAGGAGTACTGAAGCTTTCTTT
CDR3: CASNPTGGRSTEAFF

J: TRBJ2-3
D: TRBD2
V: TRBV25-1
size: .
length: 18
DNA: TGTGCCAGCAGTGGCACGGGGAGCGGGAGGGCCTTGACAGATACGCAGTATTTT
CDR3: CASSGTGSGRALTDTQYF

J: TRBJ2-5
D: .
V: TRBV11-2
size: once
length: 13
DNA: TGTGCCAGCAGCCGACTCGGACAAGAGACCCAGTACTTC
CDR3: CASSRLGQETQYF

J: TRBJ1-5
D: TRBD1
V: TRBV2
size: .
length: 14
DNA: TGTGCCAGCAAGGCGACAGGGGACGGTCAGCCCCAGCATTTT
CDR3: CASKATGDGQPQHF

J: TRBJ2-7
D: TRBD1
V: TRBV5-1
size: .
length: 15
DNA: TGCGCCAGCAGCTTATACAGGGGGCGTACCTACGAGCAGTACTTC
CDR3: CASSLYRGRTYEQYF

J: TRBJ1-1
D: .
V: TRBV6-5
size: .
length: 14
DNA: TGTGCCAGCAGAACGACAGGAGGGTTCACTGAAGCTTTCTTT
CDR3: CASRTTGGFTEAFF

J: TRBJ1-1
D: .
V: TRBV7-2
size: .
length: 15
DNA: TGTGCCTCCCAGATAGGGGGAGGGATGAACACTGAAGCTTTCTTT
CDR3: CASQIGGGMNTEAFF

J: TRBJ2-2
D: TRBD1
V: TRBV19
size: .
length: 14
DNA: TGTGCCACCAGGGACAGCCTCTTTCCCGGGGAGCTGTTTTTT
CDR3: CATRDSLFPGELFF

J: TRBJ1-4
D: .
V: TRBV18
size: few
length: 13
DNA: TGTGCCAGCTCACCACAGTTGAGAGGAAAACTGTTTTTT
CDR3: CASSPQLRGKLFF

J: TRBJ2-2
D: TRBD2
V: TRBV7-2
size: .
length: 16
DNA: TGTGCCAGCAGCTTGGTGGCGGGAGGGCGTACCGGGGAGCTGTTTTTT
CDR3: CASSLVAGGRTGELFF

J: TRBJ2-6
D: .
V: TRBV10-3
size: .
length: 17
DNA: TGTGCCATCAGTGAGGGGGGAACTGTCTCTGGGGCCAACGTCCTGACTTTC
CDR3: CAISEGGTVSGANVLTF

J: TRBJ1-2
D: .
V: TRBV30
size: few
length: 11
DNA: TGTGCCTGGACAGGGACCTATGGCTACACCTTC
CDR3: CAWTGTYGYTF

J: TRBJ2-7
D: TRBD2
V: TRBV6-6
size: .
length: 15
DNA: TGTGCCAGCAGTTACGAGCTAGCGGGAGTGGACGAGCAGTACTTC
CDR3: CASSYELAGVDEQYF

J: TRBJ2-1
D: .
V: TRBV10-2
size: .
length: 21
DNA: TGCGCCAGCAGTGATCCAGGAGGGACCGCTTTCAAACCCTTCTCCTACAATGAGCAGTTCTTC
CDR3: CASSDPGGTAFKPFSYNEQFF

J: TRBJ2-7
D: .
V: TRBV2
size: .
length: 12
DNA: TGTGCCAGCAGGAGTTCAGGGTACGAGCAGTACTTC
CDR3: CASRSSGYEQYF

J: TRBJ1-1
D: TRBD1
V: TRBV5-1
size: .
length: 15
DNA: TGCGCCAGCAGCTCGGGACAGGGCCCAAACACTGAAGCTTTCTTT
CDR3: CASSSGQGPNTEAFF

J: TRBJ2-1
D: TRBD2
V: TRBV2
size: .
length: 13
DNA: TGTGCCAGCACCTTACTAGCGGACAATGAGCAGTTCTTC
CDR3: CASTLLADNEQFF

J: TRBJ1-1
D: .
V: TRBV2
size: .
length: 12
DNA: TGTGCCAGAGCCCCTGAAGGGCGTGAAGCTTTCTTT
CDR3: CARAPEGREAFF

J: TRBJ2-5
D: TRBD2
V: TRBV28
size: .
length: 15
DNA: TGTGCCAGCAGTTGGGGACTAGCGGGGGTAGAGACCCAGTACTTC
CDR3: CASSWGLAGVETQYF

J: TRBJ1-2
D: .
V: TRBV9
size: .
length: 13
DNA: TGTGCCAGCAGTCGAGCCCTCTACTATGGCTACACCTTC
CDR3: CASSRALYYGYTF

J: TRBJ1-2
D: .
V: TRBV5-1
size: .
length: 16
DNA: TGCGCCAGCAGCTTGTCCCGGGGAGGCGACGACCGTGGCTACACCTTC
CDR3: CASSLSRGGDDRGYTF

J: TRBJ2-7
D: .
V: TRBV5-1
size: .
length: 15
DNA: TGCGCCAGCAGCGAAGGGACTTCCGGATCCTACGAGCAGTACTTC
CDR3: CASSEGTSGSYEQYF

J: TRBJ2-7
D: .
V: TRBV5-6
size: .
length: 15
DNA: TGTGCCAGCAGCTTGTGGCGGGCTGGATCTTACGAGCAGTACTTC
CDR3: CASSLWRAGSYEQYF

J: TRBJ2-3
D: .
V: TRBV2
size: .
length: 15
DNA: TGTGCCAGCAGCCCGTGGGACATAAGCACAGATACGCAGTATTTT
CDR3: CASSPWDISTDTQYF

J: TRBJ2-5
D: TRBD1
V: TRBV15
size: .
length: 14
DNA: TGTGCCACCAGCGTAGACAGGGGGAAAGAGACCCAGTACTTC
CDR3: CATSVDRGKETQYF

J: TRBJ1-3
D: TRBD1
V: TRBV11-2
size: .
length: 16
DNA: TGTGCCAGCAGCATAAAACAGGGGAGCTCTGGAAACACCATATATTTT
CDR3: CASSIKQGSSGNTIYF

J: TRBJ2-2
D: TRBD1
V: TRBV7-2
size: .
length: 17
DNA: TGTGCCAGCAGCCCCCCCCGGGGTACAGGGGGCCTCGGGGAGCTGTTTTTT
CDR3: CASSPPRGTGGLGELFF

J: TRBJ1-3
D: .
V: TRBV4-1
size: .
length: 16
DNA: TGCGCCAGCAGCGCCCCGGAACGGGACTCTGGAAACACCATATATTTT
CDR3: CASSAPERDSGNTIYF

J: TRBJ2-7
D: .
V: TRBV30
size: .
length: 13
DNA: TGTGCCTGGAGAACGGGCCATTTGGACGAGCAGTACTTC
CDR3: CAWRTGHLDEQYF

J: TRBJ2-1
D: .
V: TRBV19
size: .
length: 16
DNA: TGTGCCAGTAGTATAGTCCAGGCATTTACCTACAATGAGCAGTTCTTC
CDR3: CASSIVQAFTYNEQFF

J: TRBJ2-1
D: TRBD2
V: TRBV10-1
size: .
length: 17
DNA: TGCGCCAGCAGTGAGGGGACTAGCGGGAGATCGTACAATGAGCAGTTCTTC
CDR3: CASSEGTSGRSYNEQFF